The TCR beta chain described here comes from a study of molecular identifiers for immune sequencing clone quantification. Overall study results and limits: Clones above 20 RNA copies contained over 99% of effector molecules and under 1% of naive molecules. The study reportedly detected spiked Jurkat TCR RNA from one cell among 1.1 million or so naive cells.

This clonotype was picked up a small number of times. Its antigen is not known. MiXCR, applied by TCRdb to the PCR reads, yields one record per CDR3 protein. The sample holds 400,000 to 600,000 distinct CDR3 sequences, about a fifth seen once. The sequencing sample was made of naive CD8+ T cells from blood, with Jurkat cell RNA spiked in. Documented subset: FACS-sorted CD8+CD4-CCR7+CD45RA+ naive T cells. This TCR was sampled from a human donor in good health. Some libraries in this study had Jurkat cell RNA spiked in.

CDR3 sequence (DNA): TGTGCCAGCAGCGACCCCATAGGCCAGCCCCAGCATTTT. This codes for CASSDPIGQPQHF. The rearrangement uses TRBV7-8 and TRBJ1-5; D call uncertain. Trimming pared 5 bases from V and 7 bases from J, leaving 12 bases between. The CDR3 length is 13 residues. Germline CDR1 and CDR2: SGHVS and FQNEAQ.